Detailed here is one T cell receptor (beta chain). Its antigen remains unknown. The CDR3 runs to 14 residues. Germline V lookup: CDR1 ENHRY, CDR2 SYGVKD. Trimming stripped 6 bases from V and 2 bases from J, with 12 bases between. The data belong to a study of CD8 T cells in Susac syndrome. Overall study findings and caveats: The Susac syndrome CD4+ T cell repertoires displayed no clonal expansion.

Random-hexamer reverse transcription was applied to about 0.5 to 1 ug RNA. An immunoSEQ multiplex PCR generated amplified TCR beta CDR3 products spanning 54 Vbeta and 13 Jbeta. In TCRdb, the immunoSEQ multiplex PCR reads were re-called with MiXCR into one record per CDR3 protein. Of around 170,000 distinct CDR3 sequences detected, around 94% appear once; the ten largest clones hold approximately 0.11%. High-throughput TCR beta sequencing covered peripheral CD8+ and CD4+ T cells. This receptor was obtained from a human donor with Susac syndrome. Sequences were obtained from CD4+ T cells from PBMCs. The V gene is TRBV10-3, the J gene TRBJ2-3, with D possibly matching TRBD2 (5 bases). CDR3: CAISPPGNTDTQYF. The CDR3 DNA is TGTGCCATCAGCCCTCCGGGGAACACAGATACGCAGTATTTT.